A single sample gave rise to the 22 T cell receptor beta chains below, sequenced in a study of STAT5B mutations in CD4+ large granular lymphocyte leukemia. Here immunoSEQ multiplex PCR was the method, and the copy in TCRdb shows in-frame clones only, minus some. There are roughly 21,000 clones in the sample; roughly 77% occur only once, and 25% to 35% lies in the top ten. The material sequenced was CD4+ T cells from blood buffy coats. The source is a human donor in good health.

The rearrangement uses TRBV5-3 and TRBJ2-5, with 7 bases fitting TRBD1. TRBV5-3 is designated an ORF whose function remains uncertain. The CDR3 loop spans 14 amino acids. Losses at the gene ends were 0 bases for V and 5 bases for J; bases not matched to a gene: 4. The CDR3 reads CARSLGQGVETQYF. The CDR3 DNA follows: TGTGCCAGAAGCTTGGGGCAGGGGGTTGAGACCCAGTACTTC.

This chain links TRBV7-3 with TRBJ2-2; TRBD1 might be the D (6 bases). Trimming stripped 2 bases from V and 3 bases from J, with 10 bases between. The CDR3 runs to 15 residues. Germline values: CDR1 SGHTA, CDR2 FQGTGA. CDR3 coding DNA: TGTGCCAGCAGCTTACAGGGGCTATACACCGGGGAGCTGTTTTTT. Residues: CASSLQGLYTGELFF.

The rearrangement joins TRBV11-3 to TRBJ2-7; 8 bases fit TRBD2. The V gene's germline CDR1 is SGHNT and CDR2 YENEEA. The CDR3 sequence is 15 residues long. Trimming cost V 1 base and J 6 bases; bases outside gene matches: 8. The CDR3 is CASSLAVAGRGEQYF. In DNA form, the CDR3 reads TGTGCCAGCAGCTTAGCGGTAGCGGGGCGCGGCGAGCAGTACTTC.

This chain uses TRBV11-3 with TRBJ1-1; D may be TRBD1 (5 bases). CDR1 SGHNT and CDR2 YENEEA come from the germline V gene. This CDR3 has 15 amino acids. Trimming left V 0 bases short and J 1 base short, with 9 bases between. CDR3 loop: CASSLEGTRNTEAFF. DNA of the CDR3: TGTGCCAGCAGCTTAGAAGGGACGAGGAACACTGAAGCTTTCTTT. Full variable domain (remainder filled in from reference TRBV11-3 and TRBJ1-1): EAGVVQSPRYKIIEKKQPVAFWCNPISGHNTLYWYLQNLGQGPELLIRYENEEAVDDSQLPKDRFSAERLKGVDSTLKIQPAELGDSAVYLCASSLEGTRNTEAFFGQGTRLTVV.

This rearrangement joins TRBV28 to TRBJ1-5; D is unclear. V shed 4 bases and J shed 0 bases, with 7 bases lying between them. This CDR3 has 14 residues. The germline V gene encodes CDR1 MDHEN and CDR2 SYDVKM. CDR3 residues: CASSWLNSNQPQHF. The CDR3 bases are TGTGCCAGCAGTTGGCTTAATAGCAATCAGCCCCAGCATTTT. The entire variable domain, with the rest obtained from reference TRBV28 and TRBJ1-5, is as follows: DVKVTQSSRYLVKRTGEKVFLECVQDMDHENMFWYRQDPGLGLRLIYFSYDVKMKEKGDIPEGYSVSREKKERFSLILESASTNQTSMYLCASSWLNSNQPQHFGDGTRLSIL.

This chain uses TRBV6-1 with TRBJ1-6; D call uncertain. This CDR3 comprises 13 residues. Trimming shortened V by 4 bases and J by 7 bases, and 8 bases separated the two germline ends. The germline CDR1 and CDR2 sequences are MNHNS and SASEGT. Here the CDR3 DNA reads TGTGCCAGCAGTGGTCAACAGAATTCACCCCTCCACTTT. This gives the protein CASSGQQNSPLHF.

V and J are TRBV29-1 and TRBJ2-1; TRBD1 might be the D (5 bases). This CDR3 has 15 amino acids. The germline V gene has CDR1 SQVTM and CDR2 ANQGSEA. Trimming stripped 4 bases from V and 7 bases from J, with 20 bases between. The CDR3, as DNA: TGCAGCGTTGGAAGGATGGGGCAGGGTGGGAATGAGCAGTTCTTC. Its protein product is CSVGRMGQGGNEQFF.

The J gene is TRBJ2-1, the V gene TRBV9, with D perhaps TRBD1 (5 bases). The CDR3 sequence is 15 residues long. CDR1 is SGDLS, CDR2 YYNGEE, per germline. V gave up 0 bases and J gave up 4 bases, with 11 bases separating them. The CDR3 spells CASSVGRRGYNEQFF. CDR3 in DNA: TGTGCCAGCAGCGTAGGAAGAAGGGGATACAATGAGCAGTTCTTC.

V is TRBV5-1 and J is TRBJ2-7, with 16 bases aligning to TRBD2. Germline V gives CDR1 SGHRS, CDR2 YFSETQ. V was clipped by 0 bases and J by 6 bases; unmatched bases: 3. The CDR3 sequence is 16 residues long. The CDR3 bases are TGCGCCAGCAGCTTGGAGGGACTAGCGGGGGGGCTCGAGCAGTACTTC. This gives the protein CASSLEGLAGGLEQYF.

A few counts support this clone. The chain carries TRBV5-6 and TRBJ1-6; TRBD1 matches at 9 bases. The ends lost 7 bases at V and 7 bases at J; junction bases unmatched: 6. The CDR3 is 14 amino acids. Germline lookup yields CDR1 SGHDT and CDR2 YYEEEE. DNA for the CDR3: TGTGCCAGCCACCGGGACAGGGCCAATTCACCCCTCCACTTT. Residues: CASHRDRANSPLHF.

The J gene is TRBJ2-1, the V gene TRBV7-6, with D possibly called TRBD1 or TRBD2 (5 bases each). Germline V gene data show CDR1 as SGHVS and CDR2 as FNYEAQ. With 5 bases removed from V and 6 bases from J, the gap between germline ends came to 11 bases. The CDR3 covers 13 residues. The CDR3 spells CASSRWDGNEQFF. The CDR3 DNA is TGTGCCAGCAGCCGCTGGGACGGCAATGAGCAGTTCTTC. The full variable domain, its missing parts supplied by reference TRBV7-6 and TRBJ2-1, is GAGVSQSPRYKVTKRGQDVALRCDPISGHVSLYWYRQALGQGPEFLTYFNYEAQQDKSGLPNDRFSAERPEGSISTLTIQRTEQRDSAMYRCASSRWDGNEQFFGPGTRLTVL.

This clone was seen a single time. The CDR3, as DNA: TGTGCCAGCAGCACCGGGACTTCGGATGAGCAGTTCTTC. This gives the protein CASSTGTSDEQFF. The rearrangement uses TRBV7-9 and TRBJ2-1; TRBD2 is a possible D gene (6 bases). V was shortened by 5 bases and J by 8 bases, with 13 bases between the two germline ends. The germline V gene encodes CDR1 SEHNR and CDR2 FQNEAQ (reference sequence). This CDR3 has 13 residues.

V is TRBV5-1 and J is TRBJ2-2; weak D call: TRBD1 (6 bases). The CDR3 extends over 15 amino acids. Germline assignment: CDR1 SGHRS and CDR2 YFSETQ. The germline V and J ends were trimmed by 4 bases and 1 base, with 11 bases remaining between them. CDR3 region: CASSQLTGNTGELFF. In nucleotides, the CDR3 is TGCGCCAGCAGCCAGTTGACAGGGAACACCGGGGAGCTGTTTTTT.

This chain links TRBV18 with TRBJ2-7; D might be TRBD1 or TRBD2, each matching 5 bases. The germline gives CDR1 KGHSH, CDR2 LQKENI. The CDR3 covers 14 residues. Trimming removed 3 bases from V and 3 bases from J, with 12 bases in between. CDR3 coding DNA: TGTGCCAGCTCACCCGGGGCAGGATTCTACGAGCAGTACTTC. This codes for CASSPGAGFYEQYF.

The chain links TRBV7-8 to TRBJ2-3, with unresolved D. V was trimmed by 5 bases and J by 6 bases, leaving 9 bases between them. The CDR3 is 12 amino acids. Germline V gene data show CDR1 as SGHVS and CDR2 as FQNEAQ. In DNA, the CDR3 is TGTGCCAGCAGCCCCTATCAGGATACGCAGTATTTT. Residues: CASSPYQDTQYF.

The chain couples TRBV5-4 to TRBJ2-3; no clear D. CDR3 length equals 16 residues. The V end was cut by 0 bases, the J end by 2 bases, with 13 bases between. Germline-derived CDR1 and CDR2 are SGHNT and YYREEE (reference sequence). The CDR3 protein is CASSLGGRRTTDTQYF. CDR3 nucleotide sequence: TGTGCCAGCAGCTTGGGAGGACGCCGCACCACAGATACGCAGTATTTT.

The gene calls are TRBV9 and TRBJ1-4; 9 bases match TRBD1. Trimming cost V 3 bases and J 6 bases; bases outside gene matches: 3. Germline V gene lookup returns CDR1 SGDLS and CDR2 YYNGEE. CDR3 size: 14 residues. CDR3 coding DNA: TGTGCCAGCAGCGGGACAGGGGACGATGAAAAACTGTTTTTT. Its translation: CASSGTGDDEKLFF.

This clone was recorded once. The chain employs TRBV7-2 and TRBJ2-2, with no clear D. Trimming cost V 6 bases and J 4 bases, with 9 bases left between them. There are 13 residues in the CDR3. Germline CDR1 and CDR2: SGHTA and FQGNSA. CDR3 loop: CASRTDITGELFF. The DNA for the CDR3 is TGTGCCAGCAGGACCGACATCACCGGGGAGCTGTTTTTT.

As for this clone: A read error may account for a junction end that differs from germline. The chain combines TRBV30 with TRBJ1-5; TRBD1 is a possible D gene (5 bases). This CDR3 region has 13 residues. Looked up from germline, CDR1 is GTSNPN and CDR2 is SVGIG (reference sequence). The chain's CDR3 is CAWSPGANRPQHF. Written as DNA, the CDR3 is TGTGCCTGGAGCCCCGGGGCGAATCGGCCCCAGCATTTT.

The rearrangement joins TRBV15 to TRBJ1-2; D might be TRBD1 (5 bases). The germline V gene encodes CDR1 LNHNV and CDR2 YYDKDF (reference sequence). Trimming removed 0 bases at V and 4 bases at J, with 12 bases between. The CDR3 is 15 residues long. CDR3 sequence reads: CATSRDRGGPYGYTF. The CDR3 nucleotides read TGTGCCACCAGCAGAGATCGGGGCGGACCCTATGGCTACACCTTC.

The chain carries TRBV7-2 and TRBJ2-7; D call uncertain. V dropped 5 bases and J dropped 4 bases, with 9 bases sitting between them. This CDR3 is built from 12 residues. The germline CDR1 and CDR2 sequences are SGHTA and FQGNSA. In nucleotides, the CDR3 is TGTGCCAGCAGCCGCTACTCTTACGAGCAGTACTTC. Translating gives CASSRYSYEQYF.

This CDR3 is CASSSTPGQGLRGYTF. CDR3 sequence (DNA): TGTGCCAGCAGCTCGACCCCGGGACAGGGCCTGCGGGGCTACACCTTC. This chain connects TRBV7-2 to TRBJ1-2; 9 bases line up with TRBD1. The CDR3 sequence is 16 residues long. Germline V gene lookup returns CDR1 SGHTA and CDR2 FQGNSA. Trimming took 4 bases from V and 8 from J; bases not matched to a gene: 14.